This T cell receptor beta chain was captured by sequencing in a study of immune evolution from preneoplasia to lung adenocarcinoma. Study-wide results and caveats: Compared with EGFR-mutant or double wild-type lesions, KRAS-mutant nodules were more clonal. Top clone share appeared to fall from AAH through AIS, MIA, adenocarcinoma. Clonality was highest in normal lung, lower in later-stage lesions apparently.

Generated by immunoSEQ multiplex PCR, the TCRdb table keeps only in-frame clones and is missing some. This sample has roughly 6,000 clones; 80% to 85% occur once, and the top ten carry more than 5%. About this clone: Its target is unknown.

Macro-dissection enriched premalignant or tumor cells before nucleic acid extraction. Trimming removed 9 bases from V and 9 bases from J, with 8 bases in between. The CDR3 sequence is 10 residues long. Looked up from germline, CDR1 is MDHEN and CDR2 is SYDVKM. This TCR was recovered from a person aged 45 to 59 with lung adenocarcinoma. The sample comprised FFPE invasive lung adenocarcinoma tissue. This chain links TRBV28 with TRBJ2-2; D may be TRBD1 (5 bases). The CDR3 region is CARGPRELFF. The DNA of the CDR3 is TGTGCCAGGGGGCCCCGGGAGCTGTTTTTT.